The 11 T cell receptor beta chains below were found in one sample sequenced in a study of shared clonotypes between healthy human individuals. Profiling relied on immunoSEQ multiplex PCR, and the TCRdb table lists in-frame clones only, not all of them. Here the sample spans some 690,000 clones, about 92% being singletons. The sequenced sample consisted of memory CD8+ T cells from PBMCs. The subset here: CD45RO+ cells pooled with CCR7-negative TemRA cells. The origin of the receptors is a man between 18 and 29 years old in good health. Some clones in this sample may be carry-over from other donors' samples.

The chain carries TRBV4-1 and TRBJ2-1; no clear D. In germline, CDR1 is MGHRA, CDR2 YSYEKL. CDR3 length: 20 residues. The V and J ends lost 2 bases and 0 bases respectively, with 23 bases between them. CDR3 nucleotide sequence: TGCGCCAGCAGCCAACGGTTCCGCTTAACTGGGCGTCACTCCTACAATGAGCAGTTCTTC. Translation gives CASSQRFRLTGRHSYNEQFF.

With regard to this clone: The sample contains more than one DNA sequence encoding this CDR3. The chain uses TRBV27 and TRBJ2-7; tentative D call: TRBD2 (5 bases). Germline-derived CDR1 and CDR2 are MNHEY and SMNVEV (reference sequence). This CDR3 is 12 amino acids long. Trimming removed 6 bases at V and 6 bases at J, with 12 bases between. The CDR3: CASSPGLGEQYF. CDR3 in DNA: TGTGCCAGCAGCCCCGGACTCGGCGAGCAGTACTTC.

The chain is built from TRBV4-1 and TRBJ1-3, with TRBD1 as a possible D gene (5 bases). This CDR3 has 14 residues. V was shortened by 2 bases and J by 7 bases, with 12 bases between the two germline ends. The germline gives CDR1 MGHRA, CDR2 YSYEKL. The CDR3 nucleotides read TGCGCCAGCAGCCAACCGGGACGTCCGAACACCATATATTTT. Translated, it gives CASSQPGRPNTIYF.

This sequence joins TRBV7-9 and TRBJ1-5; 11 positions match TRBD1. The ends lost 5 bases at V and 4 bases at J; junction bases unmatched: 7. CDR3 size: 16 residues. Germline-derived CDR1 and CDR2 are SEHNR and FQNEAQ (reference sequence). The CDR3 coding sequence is TGTGCCAGCAGCCCGCCTGGGACAGGGGGGAATCAGCCCCAGCATTTT. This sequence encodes CASSPPGTGGNQPQHF.

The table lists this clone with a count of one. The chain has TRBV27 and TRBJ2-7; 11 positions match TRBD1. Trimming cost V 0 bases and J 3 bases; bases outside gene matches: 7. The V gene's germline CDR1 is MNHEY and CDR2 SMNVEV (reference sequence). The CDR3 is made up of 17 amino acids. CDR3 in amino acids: CASSLSMGDRGYYEQYF. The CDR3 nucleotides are TGTGCCAGCAGTTTATCGATGGGGGACAGGGGGTACTACGAGCAGTACTTC.

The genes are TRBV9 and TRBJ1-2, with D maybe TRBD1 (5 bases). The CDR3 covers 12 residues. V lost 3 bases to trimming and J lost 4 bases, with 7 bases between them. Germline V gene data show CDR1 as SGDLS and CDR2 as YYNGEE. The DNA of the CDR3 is TGTGCCAGCAGCGGGGGGATCTATGGCTACACCTTC. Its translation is CASSGGIYGYTF.

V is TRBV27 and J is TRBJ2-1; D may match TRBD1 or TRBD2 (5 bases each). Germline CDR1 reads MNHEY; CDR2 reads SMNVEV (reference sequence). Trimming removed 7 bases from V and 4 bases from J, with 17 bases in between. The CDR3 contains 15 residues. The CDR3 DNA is TGTGCCAGCACCTTGGGACCTTCCCCGTACAATGAGCAGTTCTTC. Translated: CASTLGPSPYNEQFF.

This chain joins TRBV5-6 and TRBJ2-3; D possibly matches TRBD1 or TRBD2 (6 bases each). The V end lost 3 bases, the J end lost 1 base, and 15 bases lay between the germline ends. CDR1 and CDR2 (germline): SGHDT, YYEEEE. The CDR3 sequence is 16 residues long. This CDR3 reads CASSSSEGGRTDTQYF. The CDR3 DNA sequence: TGTGCCAGCAGCTCTAGCGAGGGGGGTCGCACAGATACGCAGTATTTT.

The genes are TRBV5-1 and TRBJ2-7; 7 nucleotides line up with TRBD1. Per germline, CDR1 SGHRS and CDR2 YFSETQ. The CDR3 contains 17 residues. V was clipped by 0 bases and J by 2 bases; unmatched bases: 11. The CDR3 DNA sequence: TGCGCCAGCAGCTTGGAGACAGGGACACTCTACCCCTACGAGCAGTACTTC. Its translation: CASSLETGTLYPYEQYF.

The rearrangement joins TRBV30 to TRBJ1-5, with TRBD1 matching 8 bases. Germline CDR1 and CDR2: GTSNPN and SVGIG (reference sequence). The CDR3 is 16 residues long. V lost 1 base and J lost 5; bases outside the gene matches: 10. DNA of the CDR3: TGTGCCTGGAGTGCAGGGGGCGCCTACGCAGATCAGCCCCAGCATTTT. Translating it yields CAWSAGGAYADQPQHF.

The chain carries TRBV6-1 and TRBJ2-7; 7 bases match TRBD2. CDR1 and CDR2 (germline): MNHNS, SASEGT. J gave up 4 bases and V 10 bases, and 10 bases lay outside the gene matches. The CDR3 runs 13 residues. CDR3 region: CAIRGSRVYEQYF. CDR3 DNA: TGTGCCATCCGCGGGAGTCGGGTGTACGAGCAGTACTTC.